This T cell receptor beta chain was recorded in a study of OX40 agonist ivuxolimab in advanced cancers. The protocol was immunoSEQ multiplex PCR, while the TCRdb copy is restricted to in-frame clones and leaves out a portion. The sample consists of about 98,000 clones, about 88% of them appearing once. The clonotype was recovered from an adult with an advanced solid tumor such as melanoma, head and neck, liver or kidney cancer. Specimen: CD4+ or CD8+ T cells sorted from blood, collected in a trial of the OX40 agonist ivuxolimab.

DNA for the CDR3: TGCAGTGCCCGGAGCTCCTATGGCTACACCTTC. This gives the protein CSARSSYGYTF. The chain joins TRBV20-1 to TRBJ1-2; D gene uncertain. The CDR3 is made up of 11 amino acids. Trimming removed 6 bases from V and 4 bases from J, with 9 bases in between. Per the germline V gene, CDR1 is DFQATT and CDR2 is SNEGSKA (reference sequence).